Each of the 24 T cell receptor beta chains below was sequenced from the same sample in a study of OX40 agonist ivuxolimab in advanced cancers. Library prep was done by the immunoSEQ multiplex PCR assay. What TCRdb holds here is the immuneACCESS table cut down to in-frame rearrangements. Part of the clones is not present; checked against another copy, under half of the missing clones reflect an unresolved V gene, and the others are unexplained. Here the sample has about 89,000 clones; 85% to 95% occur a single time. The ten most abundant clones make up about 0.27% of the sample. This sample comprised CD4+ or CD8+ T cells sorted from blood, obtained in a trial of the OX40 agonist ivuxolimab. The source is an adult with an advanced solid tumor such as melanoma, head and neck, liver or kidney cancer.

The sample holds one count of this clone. CDR3 residues: CASSRDSSYNEQFF. The CDR3, as DNA: TGTGCCAGCAGCCGGGACAGCTCCTACAATGAGCAGTTCTTC. The chain carries TRBV6-1 and TRBJ2-1; 7 bases map to TRBD1. The ends lost 6 bases at V and 0 bases at J; junction bases unmatched: 2. CDR3 size: 14 residues. The germline V gene encodes CDR1 MNHNS and CDR2 SASEGT.

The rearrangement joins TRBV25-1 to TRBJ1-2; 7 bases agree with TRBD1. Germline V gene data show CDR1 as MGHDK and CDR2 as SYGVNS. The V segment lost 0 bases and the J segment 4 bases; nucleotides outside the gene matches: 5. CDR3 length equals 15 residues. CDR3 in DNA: TGTGCCAGCAGTGAATATGGGGACAGAGCCTATGGCTACACCTTC. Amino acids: CASSEYGDRAYGYTF.

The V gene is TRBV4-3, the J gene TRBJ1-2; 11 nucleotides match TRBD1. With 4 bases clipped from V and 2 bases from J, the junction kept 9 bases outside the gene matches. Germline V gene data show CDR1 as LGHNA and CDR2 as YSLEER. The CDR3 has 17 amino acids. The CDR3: CASSLWSGQGANYGYTF. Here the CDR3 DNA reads TGCGCCAGCAGCCTTTGGTCCGGACAGGGGGCGAACTATGGCTACACCTTC.

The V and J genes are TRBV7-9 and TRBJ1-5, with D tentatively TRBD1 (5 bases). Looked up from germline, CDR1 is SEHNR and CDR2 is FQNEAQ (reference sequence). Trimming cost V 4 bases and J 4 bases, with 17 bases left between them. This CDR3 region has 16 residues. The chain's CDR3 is CASSSGAGRQNQPQHF. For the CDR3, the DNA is TGTGCCAGCAGCTCAGGTGCAGGGCGCCAGAATCAGCCCCAGCATTTT.

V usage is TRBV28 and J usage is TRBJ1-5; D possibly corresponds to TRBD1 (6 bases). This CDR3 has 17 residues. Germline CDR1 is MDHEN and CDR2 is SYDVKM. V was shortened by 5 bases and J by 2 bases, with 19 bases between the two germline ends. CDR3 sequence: CASSPRGYLAGNQPQHF. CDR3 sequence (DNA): TGTGCCAGCAGTCCCAGGGGTTATCTTGCCGGCAATCAGCCCCAGCATTTT. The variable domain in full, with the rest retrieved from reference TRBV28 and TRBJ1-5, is DVKVTQSSRYLVKRTGEKVFLECVQDMDHENMFWYRQDPGLGLRLIYFSYDVKMKEKGDIPEGYSVSREKKERFSLILESASTNQTSMYLCASSPRGYLAGNQPQHFGDGTRLSIL.

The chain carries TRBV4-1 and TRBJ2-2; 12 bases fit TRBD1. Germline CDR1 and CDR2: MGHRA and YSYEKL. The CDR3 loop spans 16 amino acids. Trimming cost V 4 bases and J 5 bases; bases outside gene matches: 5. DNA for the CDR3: TGCGCCAGCAGCCCCCGGGACAGGGGGCGAACCGGGGAGCTGTTTTTT. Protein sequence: CASSPRDRGRTGELFF.

For the CDR3, the DNA is TGTGCCAGCAGACCGACCCAAAATTCACCCCTCCACTTT. Translating it yields CASRPTQNSPLHF. The rearrangement links TRBV6-5 to TRBJ1-6; no reliable D call. Between the trimmed V and J ends, which lost 6 bases and 7 bases, there was a span of 10 bases. CDR1 is MNHEY and CDR2 is SVGAGI in the germline V gene. This CDR3 has 13 amino acids.

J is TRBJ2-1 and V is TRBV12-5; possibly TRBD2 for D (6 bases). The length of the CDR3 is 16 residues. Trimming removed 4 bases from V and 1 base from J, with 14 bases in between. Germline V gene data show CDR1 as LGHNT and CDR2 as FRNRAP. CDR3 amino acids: CASGSPGGISYNEQFF. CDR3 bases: TGTGCTAGTGGTTCCCCTGGGGGGATTTCCTACAATGAGCAGTTCTTC. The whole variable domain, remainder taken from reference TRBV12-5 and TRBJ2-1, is DARVTQTPRHKVTEMGQEVTMRCQPILGHNTVFWYRQTMMQGLELLAYFRNRAPLDDSGMPKDRFSAEMPDATLATLKIQPSEPRDSAVYFCASGSPGGISYNEQFFGPGTRLTVL.

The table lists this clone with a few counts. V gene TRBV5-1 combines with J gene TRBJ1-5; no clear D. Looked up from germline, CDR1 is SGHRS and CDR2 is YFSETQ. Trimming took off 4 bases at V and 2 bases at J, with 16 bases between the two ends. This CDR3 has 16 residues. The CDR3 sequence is CASSPGDAVGNQPQHF. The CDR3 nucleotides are TGCGCCAGCAGCCCCGGCGACGCCGTTGGCAATCAGCCCCAGCATTTT.

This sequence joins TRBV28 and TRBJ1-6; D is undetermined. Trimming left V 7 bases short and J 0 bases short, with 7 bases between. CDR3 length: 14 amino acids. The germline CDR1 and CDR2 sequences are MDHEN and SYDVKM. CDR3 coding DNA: TGTGCCAGCATTCCAATCTCCTATAATTCACCCCTCCACTTT. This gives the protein CASIPISYNSPLHF.

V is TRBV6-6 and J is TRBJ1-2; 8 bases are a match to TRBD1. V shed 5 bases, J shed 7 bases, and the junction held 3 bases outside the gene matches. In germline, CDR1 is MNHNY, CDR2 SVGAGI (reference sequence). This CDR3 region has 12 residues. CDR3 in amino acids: CASSGQGGGYTF. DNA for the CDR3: TGTGCCAGCAGTGGACAGGGTGGTGGCTACACCTTC.

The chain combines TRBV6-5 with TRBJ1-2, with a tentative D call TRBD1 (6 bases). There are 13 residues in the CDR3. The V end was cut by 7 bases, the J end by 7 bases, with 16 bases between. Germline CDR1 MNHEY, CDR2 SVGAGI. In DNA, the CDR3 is TGTGCCAGCAATCCACAGGGAGAAAGTGGCTACACCTTC. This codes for CASNPQGESGYTF.

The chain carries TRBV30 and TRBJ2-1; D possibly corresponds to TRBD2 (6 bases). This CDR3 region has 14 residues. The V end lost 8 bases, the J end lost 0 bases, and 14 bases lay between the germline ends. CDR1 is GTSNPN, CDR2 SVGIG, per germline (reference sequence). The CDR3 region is CATSAGSSYNEQFF. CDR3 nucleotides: TGTGCCACCAGCGCGGGGAGCTCCTACAATGAGCAGTTCTTC.

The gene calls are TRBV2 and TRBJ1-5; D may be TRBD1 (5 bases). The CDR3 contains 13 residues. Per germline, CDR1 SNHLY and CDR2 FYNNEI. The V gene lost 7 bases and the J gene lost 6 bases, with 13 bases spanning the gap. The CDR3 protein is CASMAQGGQPQHF. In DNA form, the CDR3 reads TGTGCCAGCATGGCGCAGGGAGGTCAGCCCCAGCATTTT.

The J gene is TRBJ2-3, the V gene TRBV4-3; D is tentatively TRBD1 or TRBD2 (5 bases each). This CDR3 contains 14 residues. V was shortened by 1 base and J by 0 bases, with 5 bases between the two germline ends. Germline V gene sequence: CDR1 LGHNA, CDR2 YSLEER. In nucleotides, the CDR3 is TGCGCCAGCAGCCAAGGGGACAGCACAGATACGCAGTATTTT. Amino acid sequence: CASSQGDSTDTQYF.

CDR3 in amino acids: CASSYSELQGEKLFF. For the CDR3, the DNA is TGTGCCAGCAGTTACTCCGAGTTGCAGGGTGAAAAACTGTTTTTT. The chain employs TRBV6-6 and TRBJ1-4; a weak D match, TRBD1 (5 bases). The V and J ends lost 0 bases and 7 bases respectively, with 12 bases between them. The CDR3 sequence is 15 residues long. The germline gives CDR1 MNHNY, CDR2 SVGAGI (reference sequence).

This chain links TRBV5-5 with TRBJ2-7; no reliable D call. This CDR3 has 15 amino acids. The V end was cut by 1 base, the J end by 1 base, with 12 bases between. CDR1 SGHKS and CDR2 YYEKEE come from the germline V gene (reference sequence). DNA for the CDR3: TGTGCCAGCAGCTTGTCCACATGGGTTTCCTACGAGCAGTACGTC. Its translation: CASSLSTWVSYEQYV.

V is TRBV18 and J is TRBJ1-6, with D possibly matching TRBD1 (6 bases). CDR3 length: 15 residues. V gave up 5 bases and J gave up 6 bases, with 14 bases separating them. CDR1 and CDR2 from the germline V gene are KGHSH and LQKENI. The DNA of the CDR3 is TGTGCCAGCTCATCCACAGGGTTCGGTAATTCACCCCTCCACTTT. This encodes CASSSTGFGNSPLHF.

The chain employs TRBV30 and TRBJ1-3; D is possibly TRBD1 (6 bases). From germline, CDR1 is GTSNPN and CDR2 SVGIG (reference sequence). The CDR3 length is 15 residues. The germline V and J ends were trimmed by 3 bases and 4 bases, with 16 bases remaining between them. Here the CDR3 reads CAWRRGRQIGNTIYF. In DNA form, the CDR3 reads TGTGCCTGGAGACGGGGGCGGCAAATCGGAAACACCATATATTTT.

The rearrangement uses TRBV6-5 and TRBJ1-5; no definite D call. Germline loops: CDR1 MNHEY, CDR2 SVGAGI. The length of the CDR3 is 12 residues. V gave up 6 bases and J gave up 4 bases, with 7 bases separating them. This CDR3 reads CASSGRNQPQHF. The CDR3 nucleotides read TGTGCCAGCAGCGGACGGAATCAGCCCCAGCATTTT.

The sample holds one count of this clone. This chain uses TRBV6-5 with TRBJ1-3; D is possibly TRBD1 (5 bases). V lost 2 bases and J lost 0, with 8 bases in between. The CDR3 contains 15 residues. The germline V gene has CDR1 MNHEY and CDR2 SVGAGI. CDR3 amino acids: CASSYGGISGNTIYF. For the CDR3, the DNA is TGTGCCAGCAGTTACGGGGGTATCTCTGGAAACACCATATATTTT.

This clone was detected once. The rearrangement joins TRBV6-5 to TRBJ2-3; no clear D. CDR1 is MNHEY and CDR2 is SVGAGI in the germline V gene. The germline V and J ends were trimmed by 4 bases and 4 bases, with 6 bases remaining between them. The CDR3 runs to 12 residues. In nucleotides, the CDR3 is TGTGCCAGCAGTTCCACGGCAGATACGCAGTATTTT. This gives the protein CASSSTADTQYF.

CDR3 loop: CAWQQGFRAFF. The CDR3 coding sequence is TGTGCCTGGCAACAGGGGTTCAGAGCTTTCTTT. This rearrangement joins TRBV30 to TRBJ1-1; 7 positions agree with TRBD1. V dropped 5 bases and J dropped 10; count of bases not matched to a gene: 7. The germline V gene encodes CDR1 GTSNPN and CDR2 SVGIG (reference sequence). The CDR3 sequence is 11 residues long.

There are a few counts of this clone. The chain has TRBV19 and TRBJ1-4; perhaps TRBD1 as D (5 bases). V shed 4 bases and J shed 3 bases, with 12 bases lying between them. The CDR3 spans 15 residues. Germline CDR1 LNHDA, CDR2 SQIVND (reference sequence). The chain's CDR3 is CASSKGRLPNEKLFF. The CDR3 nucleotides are TGTGCCAGTAGTAAGGGGAGGTTACCTAATGAAAAACTGTTTTTT.